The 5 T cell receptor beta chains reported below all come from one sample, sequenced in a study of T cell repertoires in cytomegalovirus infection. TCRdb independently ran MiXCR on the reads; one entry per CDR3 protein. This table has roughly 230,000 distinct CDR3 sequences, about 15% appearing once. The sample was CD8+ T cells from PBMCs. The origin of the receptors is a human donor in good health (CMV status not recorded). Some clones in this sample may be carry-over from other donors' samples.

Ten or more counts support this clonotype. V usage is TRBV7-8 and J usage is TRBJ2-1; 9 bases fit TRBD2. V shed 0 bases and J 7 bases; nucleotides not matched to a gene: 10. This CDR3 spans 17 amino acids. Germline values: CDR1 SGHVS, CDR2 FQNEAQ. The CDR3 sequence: CASSLARSGGGGNEQFF. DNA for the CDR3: TGTGCCAGCAGCTTAGCGCGTAGCGGGGGCGGAGGGAATGAGCAGTTCTTC.

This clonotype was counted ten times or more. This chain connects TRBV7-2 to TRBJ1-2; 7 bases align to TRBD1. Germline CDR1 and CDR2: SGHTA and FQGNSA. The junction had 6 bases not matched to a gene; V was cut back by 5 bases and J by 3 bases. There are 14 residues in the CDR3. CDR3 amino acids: CASSLDREYYGYTF. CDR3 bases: TGTGCCAGCAGCCTAGACAGGGAATACTATGGCTACACCTTC.

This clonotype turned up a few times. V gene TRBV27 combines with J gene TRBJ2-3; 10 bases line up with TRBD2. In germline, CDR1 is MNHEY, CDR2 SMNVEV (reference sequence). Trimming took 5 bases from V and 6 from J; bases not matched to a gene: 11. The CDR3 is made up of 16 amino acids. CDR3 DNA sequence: TGTGCCAGCAGTGCCGGGACTAGCGCTGAGAGGGATACGCAGTATTTT. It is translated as CASSAGTSAERDTQYF.

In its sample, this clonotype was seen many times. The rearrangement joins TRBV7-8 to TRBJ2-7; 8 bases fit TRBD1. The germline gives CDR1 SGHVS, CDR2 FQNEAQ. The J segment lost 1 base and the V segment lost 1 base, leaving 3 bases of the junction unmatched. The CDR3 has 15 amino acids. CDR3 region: CASSLGTGISYEQYF. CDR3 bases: TGTGCCAGCAGCTTAGGGACAGGGATTTCCTACGAGCAGTACTTC.

CDR3 in DNA: TGTGCCAGCAGCCCGGACTACCTCAAGGAGACCCAGTACTTC. This sequence encodes CASSPDYLKETQYF. This chain connects TRBV11-2 to TRBJ2-5; D is possibly TRBD2 (6 bases). The CDR3 runs to 14 residues. Germline values: CDR1 SGHAT, CDR2 FQNNGV. The V gene lost 5 bases and the J gene lost 5 bases, with 15 bases spanning the gap.